The 30 T cell receptor beta chains below all came from one sample that was sequenced in a study of tumor-infiltrating lymphocytes in localized non-small cell lung cancer. Sequencing was performed with immunoSEQ multiplex PCR; in TCRdb, only in-frame clones are kept and a portion is missing. The table lists some 7,600 clones, around 60% of them singletons. Sequenced input: uninvolved lung tissue not adjacent to the tumor. Receptors originate from a human donor with non-small cell lung cancer.

The chain links TRBV11-2 to TRBJ2-5; D is ambiguous. The DNA end is a closer match to TRBJ2-7, so the J assignment may be wrong. There are 12 residues in the CDR3. Germline lookup yields CDR1 SGHAT and CDR2 FQNNGV. CDR3 region: CASSFVIYEQYF. CDR3 DNA sequence: TGTGCCAGCAGCTTTGTCATCTACGAGCAGTACTTC.

This clone is deemed large. V and J are TRBV6-5 and TRBJ2-5; the D is unclear. V was cut by 6 bases and J by 2 bases, with 13 bases left in between. Germline V gives CDR1 MNHEY, CDR2 SVGAGI. This CDR3 comprises 14 residues. CDR3 loop: CASRSSTTQETQYF. The CDR3 DNA reads TGTGCCAGCAGGAGTAGTACTACTCAAGAGACCCAGTACTTC.

Here the CDR3 reads CASSSGTLHF. Here the CDR3 DNA reads TGTGCCAGCAGTTCCGGGACCCTCCACTTT. The rearrangement joins TRBV2 to TRBJ1-6; no reliable D call. Trimming took off 5 bases at V and 14 bases at J, with 7 bases between the two ends. CDR3 length equals 10 residues. Germline loops: CDR1 SNHLY, CDR2 FYNNEI. The full variable domain, rest sourced from reference TRBV2 and TRBJ1-6, is EPEVTQTPSHQVTQMGQEVILRCVPISNHLYFYWYRQILGQKVEFLVSFYNNEISEKSEIFDDQFSVERPDGSNFTLKIRSTKLEDSAMYFCASSSGTLHFGNGTRLTVT.

The rearrangement links TRBV6-5 to TRBJ1-6, with a tentative D call TRBD1 (5 bases). This CDR3 is built from 16 residues. V lost 0 bases and J 2 bases, leaving 8 bases between the germline ends. The germline CDR1 and CDR2 sequences are MNHEY and SVGAGI. The CDR3: CASSYSRQTYNSPLHF. CDR3 DNA: TGTGCCAGCAGTTACTCGCGACAGACCTATAATTCACCCCTCCACTTT.

The genes are TRBV7-9 and TRBJ1-2; D is ambiguous. Trimming stripped 2 bases from V and 9 bases from J, with 10 bases between. The CDR3 is made up of 12 amino acids. The V gene's germline CDR1 is SEHNR and CDR2 FQNEAQ (reference sequence). CDR3 in amino acids: CASSLPGMRYTF. In DNA, the CDR3 is TGTGCCAGCAGCTTACCGGGTATGCGCTACACCTTC.

This chain links TRBV30 with TRBJ1-6; D ambiguous. Per germline, CDR1 GTSNPN and CDR2 SVGIG (reference sequence). The CDR3 has 13 amino acids. V lost 0 bases and J 5 bases, leaving 5 bases between the germline ends. This CDR3 reads CAWSVSDNSPLHF. The CDR3, as DNA: TGTGCCTGGAGTGTTTCGGATAATTCACCCCTCCACTTT.

This clone was detected a few times. This chain joins TRBV2 and TRBJ2-3; D call uncertain. Trimming cost V 4 bases and J 2 bases, with 7 bases left between them. The CDR3 has 13 amino acids. CDR1 SNHLY and CDR2 FYNNEI come from the germline V gene. CDR3 loop: CASSVTATDTQYF. Here the CDR3 DNA reads TGTGCCAGCAGTGTAACCGCCACAGATACGCAGTATTTT.

By sample fraction, this clone is medium-sized (0.01 to 0.1%). This rearrangement joins TRBV29-1 to TRBJ2-6; 10 bases match TRBD2. The V segment lost 4 bases and the J segment 1 base; nucleotides outside the gene matches: 10. The CDR3 runs 18 residues. Germline-derived CDR1 and CDR2 are SQVTM and ANQGSEA. The CDR3 loop is CSVVWASGGESGANVLTF. The CDR3 nucleotides are TGCAGCGTTGTATGGGCTAGCGGGGGTGAATCTGGGGCCAACGTCCTGACTTTC.

V and J are TRBV2 and TRBJ1-1; possible D gene TRBD1, 6 bases. This CDR3 has 14 residues. V was shortened by 5 bases and J by 1 base, with 11 bases between the two germline ends. Germline V gene sequence: CDR1 SNHLY, CDR2 FYNNEI. The CDR3 sequence: CASSSLDRNTEAFF. In DNA, the CDR3 is TGTGCCAGCAGTTCACTGGACAGGAACACTGAAGCTTTCTTT.

CDR3 in amino acids: CSVRPGTGREGTEAFF. The CDR3 DNA is TGCAGCGTCCGCCCTGGGACAGGGAGAGAGGGCACTGAAGCTTTCTTT. The chain joins TRBV29-1 to TRBJ1-1; TRBD1 aligns across 9 bases. CDR3 size: 16 residues. With 6 bases clipped from V and 4 bases from J, the junction kept 15 bases outside the gene matches. From germline, CDR1 is SQVTM and CDR2 ANQGSEA.

The gene calls are TRBV5-1 and TRBJ1-5; D is undetermined. V shed 0 bases and J shed 8 bases, with 27 bases lying between them. Germline V gene lookup returns CDR1 SGHRS and CDR2 YFSETQ. CDR3 length equals 19 residues. CDR3 in amino acids: CASSLEPGDPSARREPQHF. The CDR3 nucleotides are TGCGCCAGCAGCTTGGAGCCCGGAGATCCCTCTGCCAGAAGGGAGCCCCAGCATTTT.

The chain employs TRBV11-2 and TRBJ2-5; 13 bases fit TRBD2. The germline V gene encodes CDR1 SGHAT and CDR2 FQNNGV. The V gene end was trimmed by 7 bases and the J gene end by 5 bases; junction bases not matched to a gene: 10. This CDR3 is 16 amino acids long. CDR3 loop: CASTLGGLAGRETQYF. The CDR3 coding sequence is TGTGCCAGCACCCTAGGGGGACTAGCGGGGCGGGAGACCCAGTACTTC.

This chain uses TRBV5-1 with TRBJ2-2; D unclear. Germline V gives CDR1 SGHRS, CDR2 YFSETQ. CDR3 length: 15 amino acids. With 0 bases removed from V and 5 bases from J, the gap between germline ends came to 11 bases. CDR3 region: CASSLDSPRTGELFF. CDR3 bases: TGCGCCAGCAGCTTGGACAGCCCTAGAACCGGGGAGCTGTTTTTT.

V usage is TRBV5-1 and J usage is TRBJ2-3; no definite D call. This CDR3 has 13 amino acids. Germline CDR1 and CDR2: SGHRS and YFSETQ. V was trimmed by 4 bases and J by 4 bases, leaving 10 bases between them. The CDR3 coding sequence is TGCGCCAGCAGCGGAGACCGTTCAGATACGCAGTATTTT. It is translated as CASSGDRSDTQYF.

This sequence joins TRBV6-1 and TRBJ2-2, with D unclear. The CDR3 extends over 13 amino acids. Trimming pared 4 bases from V and 3 bases from J, leaving 6 bases between. The V gene's germline CDR1 is MNHNS and CDR2 SASEGT. The CDR3 here is CASSVGYTGELFF. CDR3 nucleotides: TGTGCCAGCAGTGTAGGTTACACCGGGGAGCTGTTTTTT.

V and J are TRBV11-2 and TRBJ1-1; tentative D call: TRBD1 (5 bases). This CDR3 has 15 residues. The V and J ends lost 5 bases and 5 bases respectively, with 18 bases between them. The germline CDR1 and CDR2 sequences are SGHAT and FQNNGV. The CDR3 region is CASSIAGVLKTEAFF. CDR3 nucleotide sequence: TGTGCCAGCAGCATAGCGGGGGTCCTTAAAACTGAAGCTTTCTTT.

Relative to its sample, this clone is medium-sized (0.01 to 0.1%). CDR3: CASSLRPGQDYEQYF. The CDR3 coding sequence is TGTGCCAGCAGCTTGAGACCGGGACAGGACTACGAGCAGTACTTC. The rearrangement joins TRBV5-6 to TRBJ2-7; 8 positions agree with TRBD1. V lost 1 base to trimming and J lost 3 bases; unmatched junction nucleotides: 6. CDR3 length: 15 amino acids. Germline V gene lookup returns CDR1 SGHDT and CDR2 YYEEEE.

This rearrangement joins TRBV6-6 to TRBJ1-2, with a tentative D call TRBD1 (5 bases). The CDR3 runs 14 residues. Germline V gene sequence: CDR1 MNHNY, CDR2 SVGAGI (reference sequence). Trimming took off 2 bases at V and 2 bases at J, with 9 bases between the two ends. CDR3 sequence: CASSYDRTNYGYTF. The CDR3 nucleotides are TGTGCCAGCAGTTACGACAGAACCAACTATGGCTACACCTTC.

In this sample, this clone is large (0.1 to 1%). The chain employs TRBV2 and TRBJ1-5; no clear D. The CDR3 consists of 13 residues. Per germline, CDR1 SNHLY and CDR2 FYNNEI. The V end lost 5 bases, the J end lost 1 base, and 6 bases lay between the germline ends. CDR3 DNA sequence: TGTGCCAGCAGTCAGCAAAGCAATCAGCCCCAGCATTTT. It encodes CASSQQSNQPQHF.

This chain uses TRBV6-7 with TRBJ1-5; D may be TRBD1 (6 bases). TRBV6-7 is placed among ORFs of uncertain function. V was cut by 0 bases and J by 12 bases, with 9 bases left in between. This CDR3 has 12 residues. The CDR3 DNA follows: TGTGCCAGCAGTTACTCGGGACACCTCCAGCATTTT. Translated, it gives CASSYSGHLQHF.

This clone was detected a few times. The gene calls are TRBV6-1 and TRBJ1-1; the D gene is possibly TRBD1 (6 bases). CDR3 size: 14 residues. Per germline, CDR1 MNHNS and CDR2 SASEGT. V was trimmed by 1 base and J by 1 base, leaving 7 bases between them. The CDR3 region is CASSEGGGNTEAFF. Written as DNA, the CDR3 is TGTGCCAGCAGTGAAGGAGGGGGGAACACTGAAGCTTTCTTT.

V usage is TRBV9 and J usage is TRBJ2-3; 7 nucleotides match TRBD1. This CDR3 has 16 residues. V was pared by 3 bases and J by 2 bases, with 9 bases of the junction left unmatched. Germline CDR1 and CDR2: SGDLS and YYNGEE. CDR3 sequence reads: CASSARDRDNTDTQYF. The CDR3 nucleotides read TGTGCCAGCAGCGCAAGGGACAGAGACAACACAGATACGCAGTATTTT.

In this sample, this clone is medium-sized. This chain links TRBV7-2 with TRBJ1-1, with 7 positions matching TRBD1. V trimming: 7 bases; J trimming: 4 bases; junction bases outside the gene matches: 18. The CDR3 loop spans 17 amino acids. Germline assignment: CDR1 SGHTA and CDR2 FQGNSA. The DNA for the CDR3 is TGTGCCAGCATCCCCTGGGGGAACAGGGGAAAGGGCACTGAAGCTTTCTTT. Translated, it gives CASIPWGNRGKGTEAFF.

This sequence joins TRBV10-1 and TRBJ2-7; 7 nucleotides match TRBD1. The CDR3 has 13 amino acids. Germline-derived CDR1 and CDR2 are WNHNN and SYGVQD (reference sequence). V was pared by 8 bases and J by 1 base, with 5 bases of the junction left unmatched. CDR3 sequence (DNA): TGCGCCAGCCCCCGGGACAGTTCCTACGAGCAGTACTTC. Protein: CASPRDSSYEQYF.

The chain employs TRBV2 and TRBJ1-5, with unresolved D. The CDR3 runs 13 residues. V lost 9 bases and J 0 bases, leaving 9 bases between the germline ends. Germline CDR1 is SNHLY and CDR2 is FYNNEI. The CDR3 sequence is CASGGNSNQPQHF. CDR3 nucleotide sequence: TGTGCCAGTGGAGGGAATAGCAATCAGCCCCAGCATTTT.

The V and J genes are TRBV9 and TRBJ2-5; D ambiguous. The germline CDR1 and CDR2 sequences are SGDLS and YYNGEE. This CDR3 region has 18 residues. V was shortened by 0 bases and J by 2 bases, with 20 bases between the two germline ends. Here the CDR3 DNA reads TGTGCCAGCAGCGTAGGCCCCTCTTCGGTCGCTACTCAAGAGACCCAGTACTTC. As protein: CASSVGPSSVATQETQYF.

The chain recombines TRBV6-6 with TRBJ1-5; D remains unclear. CDR3 size: 12 residues. From germline, CDR1 is MNHNY and CDR2 SVGAGI (reference sequence). V was clipped by 6 bases and J by 6 bases, with 9 bases between them. CDR3 loop: CASSQWSQPQHF. Written as DNA, the CDR3 is TGTGCCAGCAGCCAATGGAGTCAGCCCCAGCATTTT.

V gene TRBV5-6 combines with J gene TRBJ2-7, with a tentative D call TRBD2 (5 bases). Germline CDR1 reads SGHDT; CDR2 reads YYEEEE. CDR3 length: 15 amino acids. V dropped 5 bases and J dropped 4 bases, with 19 bases sitting between them. The CDR3 protein is CASRLQTTLYYEQYF. In DNA form, the CDR3 reads TGTGCCAGCAGGTTACAGACTACTCTCTATTACGAGCAGTACTTC.

This clone was picked up a small number of times. The gene calls are TRBV27 and TRBJ1-4; weak D call: TRBD1 (6 bases). V was cut by 3 bases and J by 5 bases, with 16 bases left in between. This CDR3 spans 16 amino acids. Germline assignment: CDR1 MNHEY and CDR2 SMNVEV (reference sequence). The CDR3, as DNA: TGTGCCAGCAGTTTCCGCAGAGGGGGGGGCAATGAAAAACTGTTTTTT. Its protein is CASSFRRGGGNEKLFF. Complete variable domain (other parts from reference TRBV27 and TRBJ1-4): EAQVTQNPRYLITVTGKKLTVTCSQNMNHEYMSWYRQDPGLGLRQIYYSMNVEVTDKGDVPEGYKVSRKEKRNFPLILESPSPNQTSLYFCASSFRRGGGNEKLFFGSGTQLSVL.

The chain recombines TRBV10-2 with TRBJ2-5, with no clear D. Germline CDR1 WSHSY, CDR2 SAAADI. Trimming removed 5 bases from V and 2 bases from J, with 6 bases in between. CDR3 length: 12 amino acids. CDR3 sequence (DNA): TGCGCCAGCAGTACACGTCAAGAGACCCAGTACTTC. Amino acids: CASSTRQETQYF.